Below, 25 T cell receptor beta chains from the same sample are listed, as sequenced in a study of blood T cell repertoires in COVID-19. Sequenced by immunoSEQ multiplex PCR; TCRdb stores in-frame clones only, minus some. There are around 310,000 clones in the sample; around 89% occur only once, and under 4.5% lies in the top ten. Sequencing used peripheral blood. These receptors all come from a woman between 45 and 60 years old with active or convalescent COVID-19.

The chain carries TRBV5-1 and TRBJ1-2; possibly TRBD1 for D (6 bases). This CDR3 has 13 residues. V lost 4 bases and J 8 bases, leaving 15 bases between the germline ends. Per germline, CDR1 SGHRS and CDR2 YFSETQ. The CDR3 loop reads CASSATGPEGYTF. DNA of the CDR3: TGCGCCAGCAGCGCTACAGGGCCGGAGGGCTACACCTTC.

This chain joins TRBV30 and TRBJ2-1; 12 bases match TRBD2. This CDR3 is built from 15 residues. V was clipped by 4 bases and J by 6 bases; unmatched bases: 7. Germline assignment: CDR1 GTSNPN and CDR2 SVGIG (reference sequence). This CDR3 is CAWIPPSGGANEQFF. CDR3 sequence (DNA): TGTGCCTGGATACCCCCTAGCGGGGGGGCCAATGAGCAGTTCTTC.

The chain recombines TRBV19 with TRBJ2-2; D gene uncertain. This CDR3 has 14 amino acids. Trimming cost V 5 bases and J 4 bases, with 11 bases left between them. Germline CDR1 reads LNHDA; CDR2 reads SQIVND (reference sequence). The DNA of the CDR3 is TGTGCCAGTAGTGCAACTAAACGCACCGGGGAGCTGTTTTTT. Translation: CASSATKRTGELFF.

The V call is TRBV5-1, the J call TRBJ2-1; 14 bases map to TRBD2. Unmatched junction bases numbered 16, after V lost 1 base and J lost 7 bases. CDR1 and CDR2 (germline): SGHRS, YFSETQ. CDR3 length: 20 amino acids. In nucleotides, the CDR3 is TGCGCCAGCAGCTTGATGCCGGTAGGGACTAGCGGGGGTGGCGATAATGAGCAGTTCTTC. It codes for CASSLMPVGTSGGGDNEQFF.

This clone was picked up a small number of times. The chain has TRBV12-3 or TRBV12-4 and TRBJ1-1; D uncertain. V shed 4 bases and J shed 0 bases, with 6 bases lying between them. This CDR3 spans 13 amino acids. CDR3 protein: CASSWTVNTEAFF. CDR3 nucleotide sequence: TGTGCCAGCAGTTGGACTGTGAACACTGAAGCTTTCTTT.

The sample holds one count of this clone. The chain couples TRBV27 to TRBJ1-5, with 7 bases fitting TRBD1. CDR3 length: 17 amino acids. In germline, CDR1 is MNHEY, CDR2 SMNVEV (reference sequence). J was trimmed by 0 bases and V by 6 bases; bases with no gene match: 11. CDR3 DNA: TGTGCCAGCAGAGCCTCGACAGGGCCCTATAGCAATCAGCCCCAGCATTTT. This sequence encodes CASRASTGPYSNQPQHF.

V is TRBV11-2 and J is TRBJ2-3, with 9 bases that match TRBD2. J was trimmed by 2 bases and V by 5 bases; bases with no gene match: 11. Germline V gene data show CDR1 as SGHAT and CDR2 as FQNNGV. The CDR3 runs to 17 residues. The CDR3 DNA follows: TGTGCCAGCAGCCTACCCCTAGGCGGGGGGGTCACAGATACGCAGTATTTT. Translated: CASSLPLGGGVTDTQYF.

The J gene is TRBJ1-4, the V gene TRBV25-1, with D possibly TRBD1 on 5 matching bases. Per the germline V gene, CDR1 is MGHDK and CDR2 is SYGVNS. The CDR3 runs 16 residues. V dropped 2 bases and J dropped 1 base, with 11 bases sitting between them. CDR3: CASSERTTETNEKLFF. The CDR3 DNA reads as TGTGCCAGCAGTGAAAGGACAACTGAAACTAATGAAAAACTGTTTTTT.

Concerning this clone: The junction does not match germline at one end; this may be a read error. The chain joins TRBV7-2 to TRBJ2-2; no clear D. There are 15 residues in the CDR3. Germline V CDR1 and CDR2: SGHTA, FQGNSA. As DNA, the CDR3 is TGTGCCAGCAGCTTAGGTCTGCTGAACACCGAGGAGCTGTTTTTT. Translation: CASSLGLLNTEELFF.

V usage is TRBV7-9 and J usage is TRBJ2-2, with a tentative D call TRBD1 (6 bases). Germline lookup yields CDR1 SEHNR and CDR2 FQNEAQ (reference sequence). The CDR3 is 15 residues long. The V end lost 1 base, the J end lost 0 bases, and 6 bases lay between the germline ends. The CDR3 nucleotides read TGTGCCAGCAGCTTAGGGGGGCCGAACACCGGGGAGCTGTTTTTT. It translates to CASSLGGPNTGELFF.

The CDR3 protein is CASSANSGGAFQFF. In nucleotides, the CDR3 is TGTGCCAGTAGTGCTAATAGCGGGGGGGCTTTCCAGTTCTTC. This chain uses TRBV19 with TRBJ2-1; 11 bases fit TRBD2. This CDR3 contains 14 residues. V gave up 5 bases and J gave up 13 bases; unmatched junction bases: 10. The germline V gene encodes CDR1 LNHDA and CDR2 SQIVND (reference sequence).

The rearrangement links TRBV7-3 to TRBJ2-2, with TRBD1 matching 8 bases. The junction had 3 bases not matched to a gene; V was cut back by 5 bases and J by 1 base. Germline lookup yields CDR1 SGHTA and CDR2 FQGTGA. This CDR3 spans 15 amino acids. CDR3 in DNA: TGTGCCAGCAGCCCAGGGGGCATGAACACCGGGGAGCTGTTTTTT. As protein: CASSPGGMNTGELFF.

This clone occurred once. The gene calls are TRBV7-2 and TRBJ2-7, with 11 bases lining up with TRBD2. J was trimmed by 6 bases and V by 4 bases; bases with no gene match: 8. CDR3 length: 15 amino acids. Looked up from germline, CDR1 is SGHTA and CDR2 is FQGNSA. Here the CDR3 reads CASSSIAGGGGEQYF. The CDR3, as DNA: TGTGCCAGCAGCTCAATAGCGGGGGGGGGCGGCGAGCAGTACTTC.

CDR3 DNA: TGTGCCAGCAGTTACTCGACAGACAAAGAAAGGAGCTCCTATAATTCACCCCTCCACTTT. It specifies CASSYSTDKERSSYNSPLHF. The chain employs TRBV6-2 or TRBV6-3 and TRBJ1-6, with D maybe TRBD1 (5 bases). V dropped 0 bases and J dropped 0 bases, with 18 bases sitting between them. Per the germline V gene, CDR1 is MNHEY and CDR2 is SVGEGT. The CDR3 spans 20 residues.

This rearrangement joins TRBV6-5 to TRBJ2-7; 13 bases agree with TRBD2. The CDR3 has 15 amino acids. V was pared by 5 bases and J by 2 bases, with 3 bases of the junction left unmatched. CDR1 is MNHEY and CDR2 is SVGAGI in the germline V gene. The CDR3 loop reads CASSRLAGGTYEQYF. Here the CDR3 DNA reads TGTGCCAGCAGTCGACTAGCGGGGGGAACCTACGAGCAGTACTTC.

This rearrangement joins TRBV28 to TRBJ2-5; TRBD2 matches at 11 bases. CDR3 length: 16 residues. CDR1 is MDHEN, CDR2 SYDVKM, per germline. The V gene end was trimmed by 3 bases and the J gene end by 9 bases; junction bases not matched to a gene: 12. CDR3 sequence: CASSFTSGGSEAAQYF. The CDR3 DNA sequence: TGTGCCAGCAGTTTTACTAGCGGGGGCTCCGAAGCGGCCCAGTACTTC.

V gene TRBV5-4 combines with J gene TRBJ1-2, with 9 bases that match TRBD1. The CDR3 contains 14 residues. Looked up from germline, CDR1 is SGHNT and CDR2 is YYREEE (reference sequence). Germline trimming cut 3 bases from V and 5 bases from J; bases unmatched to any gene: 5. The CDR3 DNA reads TGTGCCAGCAGCTGGACAGGGGAAGGGTATGGCTACACCTTC. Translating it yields CASSWTGEGYGYTF.

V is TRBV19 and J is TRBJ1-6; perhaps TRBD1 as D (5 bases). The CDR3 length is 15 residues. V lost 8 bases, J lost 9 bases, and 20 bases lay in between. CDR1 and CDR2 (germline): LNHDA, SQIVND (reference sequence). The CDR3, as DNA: TGTGCCAGTGAAGAGAGTCAGGGTGGAATTTCACCCCTCCACTTT. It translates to CASEESQGGISPLHF.

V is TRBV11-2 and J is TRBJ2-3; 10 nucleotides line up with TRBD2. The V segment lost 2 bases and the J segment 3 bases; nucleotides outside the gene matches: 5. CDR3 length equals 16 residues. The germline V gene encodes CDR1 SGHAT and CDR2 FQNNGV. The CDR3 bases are TGTGCCAGCAGCTTAAATCAGCGGGAGGGAACAGATACGCAGTATTTT. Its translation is CASSLNQREGTDTQYF. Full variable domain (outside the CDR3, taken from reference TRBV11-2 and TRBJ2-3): EAGVAQSPRYKIIEKRQSVAFWCNPISGHATLYWYQQILGQGPKLLIQFQNNGVVDDSQLPKDRFSAERLKGVDSTLKIQPAKLEDSAVYLCASSLNQREGTDTQYFGPGTRLTVL.

The chain's CDR3 is CASSVAGSPDTGELFF. CDR3 DNA: TGTGCCAGCAGCGTAGCGGGTAGTCCGGACACCGGGGAGCTGTTTTTT. The chain carries TRBV9 and TRBJ2-2; D not certain. This CDR3 comprises 16 residues. V was shortened by 0 bases and J by 3 bases, with 12 bases between the two germline ends. Germline V gives CDR1 SGDLS, CDR2 YYNGEE.

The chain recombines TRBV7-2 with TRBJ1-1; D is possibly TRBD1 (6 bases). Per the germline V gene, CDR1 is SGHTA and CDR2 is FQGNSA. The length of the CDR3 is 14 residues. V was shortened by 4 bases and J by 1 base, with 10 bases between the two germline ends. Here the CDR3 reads CASSSKDRNTEAFF. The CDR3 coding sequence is TGTGCCAGCAGCTCAAAGGACAGGAACACTGAAGCTTTCTTT.

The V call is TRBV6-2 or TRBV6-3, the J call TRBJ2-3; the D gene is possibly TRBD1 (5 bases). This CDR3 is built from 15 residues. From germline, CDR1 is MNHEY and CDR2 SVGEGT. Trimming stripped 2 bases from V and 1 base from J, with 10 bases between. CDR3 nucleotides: TGTGCCAGCAGTTACGTTGGGGCCCGCACAGATACGCAGTATTTT. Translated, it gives CASSYVGARTDTQYF.

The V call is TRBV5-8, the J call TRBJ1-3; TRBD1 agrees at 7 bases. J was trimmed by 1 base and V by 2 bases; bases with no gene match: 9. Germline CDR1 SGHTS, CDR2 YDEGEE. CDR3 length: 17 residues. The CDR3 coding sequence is TGTGCCAGCAGCTTCCGGACAGGAAAATATTCTGGAAACACCATATATTTT. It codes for CASSFRTGKYSGNTIYF.

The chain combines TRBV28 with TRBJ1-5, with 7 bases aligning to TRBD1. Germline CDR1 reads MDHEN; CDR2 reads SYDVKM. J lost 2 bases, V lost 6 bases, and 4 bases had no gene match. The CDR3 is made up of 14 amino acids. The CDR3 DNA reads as TGTGCCAGCAGACTAACAGGGGGCAATCAGCCCCAGCATTTT. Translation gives CASRLTGGNQPQHF.

The CDR3 loop is CASSYNRGGLLWGYTF. CDR3 DNA: TGTGCCAGCAGTTATAACCGGGGGGGCCTGCTGTGGGGCTACACCTTC. The V gene is TRBV2, the J gene TRBJ1-2; D is perhaps TRBD1 (6 bases). Germline CDR1 SNHLY, CDR2 FYNNEI. The CDR3 is 16 residues long. V was clipped by 5 bases and J by 8 bases, with 24 bases between them. Complete variable domain (other parts from reference TRBV2 and TRBJ1-2): EPEVTQTPSHQVTQMGQEVILRCVPISNHLYFYWYRQILGQKVEFLVSFYNNEISEKSEIFDDQFSVERPDGSNFTLKIRSTKLEDSAMYFCASSYNRGGLLWGYTFGSGTRLTVV.